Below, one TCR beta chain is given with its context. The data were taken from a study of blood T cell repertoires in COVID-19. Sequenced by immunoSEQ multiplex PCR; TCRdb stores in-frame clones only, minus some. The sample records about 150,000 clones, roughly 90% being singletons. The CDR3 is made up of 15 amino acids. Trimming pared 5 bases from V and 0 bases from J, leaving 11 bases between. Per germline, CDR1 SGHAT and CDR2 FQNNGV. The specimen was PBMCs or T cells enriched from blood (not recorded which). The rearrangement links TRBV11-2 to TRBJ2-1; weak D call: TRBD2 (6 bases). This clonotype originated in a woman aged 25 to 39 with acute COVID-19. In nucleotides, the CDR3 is TGTGCCAGCAGCCCGGGACTCAGCTCCTACAATGAGCAGTTCTTC. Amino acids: CASSPGLSSYNEQFF. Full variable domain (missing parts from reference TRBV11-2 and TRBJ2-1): EAGVAQSPRYKIIEKRQSVAFWCNPISGHATLYWYQQILGQGPKLLIQFQNNGVVDDSQLPKDRFSAERLKGVDSTLKIQPAKLEDSAVYLCASSPGLSSYNEQFFGPGTRLTVL.